This T cell receptor beta chain was profiled in a study of T cell responses to AZD1222 COVID-19 vaccine. The study, taken as a whole, reports: Spike-specific TCR breadth and depth went up after people got two AZD1222 doses. Samples come after the peak T cell response, not at day 14. The donor cohort was predominantly white British with a female majority, and clonal diversity may have been underestimated. Nearly half of spike-specific TCRs reportedly target unmutated variant regions.

The protocol was immunoSEQ multiplex PCR, while the TCRdb copy is restricted to in-frame clones and leaves out a portion. The table includes tens of thousands of clones, just over 90% detected once. Details on this clone: Its target is not known.

The CDR3 runs 13 residues. The V gene's germline CDR1 is SGHTA and CDR2 FQGNSA. Losses at the gene ends were 1 base for V and 5 bases for J; bases not matched to a gene: 1. Specimen: peripheral blood, collected on day 0 of MenACWY control vaccination. The receptor was derived from an adult in good health. This chain connects TRBV7-2 to TRBJ2-7, with 8 bases matching TRBD1. The CDR3 protein is CASSLVTGDEQYF. The CDR3 region has the DNA TGTGCCAGCAGCTTAGTGACAGGGGACGAGCAGTACTTC.